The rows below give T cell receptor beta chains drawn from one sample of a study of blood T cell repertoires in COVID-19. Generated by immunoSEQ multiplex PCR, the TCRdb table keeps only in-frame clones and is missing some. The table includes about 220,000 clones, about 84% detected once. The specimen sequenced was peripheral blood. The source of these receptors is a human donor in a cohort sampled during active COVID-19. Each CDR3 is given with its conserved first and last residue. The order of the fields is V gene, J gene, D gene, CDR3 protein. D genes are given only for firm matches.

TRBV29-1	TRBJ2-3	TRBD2	CSVQLAGVTDTQYF
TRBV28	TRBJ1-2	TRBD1	CASSLKPRGQIF
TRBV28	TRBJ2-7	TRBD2	CASSSLTSGGYEQYF
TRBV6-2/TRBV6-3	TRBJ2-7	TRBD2	CASSYPRPSGTYEQYF
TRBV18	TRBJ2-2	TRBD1	CASSLDRATGELFF
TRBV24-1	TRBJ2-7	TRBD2	CATSGIRGGIDEQYF
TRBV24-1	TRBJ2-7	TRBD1	CATSDFGQGAGNEQYF
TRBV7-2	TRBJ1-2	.	CASSPPPTQGNYGYTF
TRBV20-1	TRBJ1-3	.	CSASSPRAGNTIYF
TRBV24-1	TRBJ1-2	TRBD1	CATSDRTGGGYTF
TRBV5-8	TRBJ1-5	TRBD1	CASGEGQNSNQPQHF
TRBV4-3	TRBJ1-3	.	CASSQGGGPGNTIYF
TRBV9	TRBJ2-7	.	CASSVGPSEQYF
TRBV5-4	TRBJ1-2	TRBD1	CASSLEGTGGHYGYTF
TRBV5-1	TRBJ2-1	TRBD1	CASSPQGADYNEQFF
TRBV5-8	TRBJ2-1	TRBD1	CASLAGGLRNEQFF
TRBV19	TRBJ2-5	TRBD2	CASRGTSGRSETQYF
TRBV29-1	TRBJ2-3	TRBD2	CSVVRLAGTDTQYF
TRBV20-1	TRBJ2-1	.	CSASALSSYNEQFF
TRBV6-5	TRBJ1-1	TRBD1	CASRADRATEAFF
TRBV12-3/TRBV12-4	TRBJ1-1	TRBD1	CASSRQGEAFF
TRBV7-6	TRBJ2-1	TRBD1	CASSLGAPGQVYNEQFF
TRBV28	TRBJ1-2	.	CASWRRGGYGYTF
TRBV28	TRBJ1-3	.	CASSQGNRNTIYF
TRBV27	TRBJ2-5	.	CASSYRVGKTQYF
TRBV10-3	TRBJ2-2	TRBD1	CAISEGDRGRDGELFF
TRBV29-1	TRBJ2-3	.	CSAQPGEWDTQYF
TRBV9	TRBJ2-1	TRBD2	CASSPREAGGFSYNEQFF
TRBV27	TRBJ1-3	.	CASTTTGPGRTIYF
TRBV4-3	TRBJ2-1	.	CASSQDSASRNEQFF
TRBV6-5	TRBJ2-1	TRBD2	CASRTSGDNEQFF
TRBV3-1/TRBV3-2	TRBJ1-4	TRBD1	CASSQLQGSNEKLFF
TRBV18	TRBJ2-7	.	CASSPSSGGSDEQYF
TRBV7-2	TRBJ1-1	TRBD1	CASSRTGNTEAFF
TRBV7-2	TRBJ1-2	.	CASSPDSNYGYTF
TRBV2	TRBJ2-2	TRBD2	CASSTGGEELFF
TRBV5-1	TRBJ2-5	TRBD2	CASSSLAERGETQYF
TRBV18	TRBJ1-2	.	CASSPGGFDYGYTF
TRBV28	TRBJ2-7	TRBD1	CASSRSGTGIYEQYF
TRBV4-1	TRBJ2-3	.	CASSWGGGDTQYF
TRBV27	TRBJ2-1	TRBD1	CASSPSQGEIYNEQFF
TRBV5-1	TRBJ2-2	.	CASSLRLSAGELFF
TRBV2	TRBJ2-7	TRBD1	CASSGTGVLYEQYF
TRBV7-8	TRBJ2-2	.	CASSLRTAPGELFF
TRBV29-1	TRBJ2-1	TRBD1	CSVIRTGEDWGPYNEQFF
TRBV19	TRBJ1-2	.	CASSHQGTHYTF
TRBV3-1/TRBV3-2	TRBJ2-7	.	CASSQARLSYEQYF
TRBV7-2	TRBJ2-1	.	CASSLVGAYIEQFF
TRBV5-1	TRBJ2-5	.	CASSPQGETQYF
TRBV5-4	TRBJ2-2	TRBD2	CASSYGTSGIRGGELFF
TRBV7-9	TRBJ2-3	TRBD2	CASSRPLSGRFTDTQYF
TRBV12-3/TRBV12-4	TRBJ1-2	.	CASTADRFGGYTF